This T cell receptor beta chain stems from a study of T cell responses to AZD1222 COVID-19 vaccine. Findings and limits, study-wide: The donor cohort was predominantly white British with a female majority, and clonal diversity may have been underestimated.

As concerns this clone: Its antigen is not known.

Trimming stripped 2 bases from V and 15 bases from J, with 23 bases between. The CDR3 loop spans 15 amino acids. The germline gives CDR1 SGHTA, CDR2 FQGNSA. The protocol was immunoSEQ multiplex PCR, while the TCRdb copy is restricted to in-frame clones and leaves out a portion. The sample includes about 140,000 clones, roughly 87% of them seen just once. J is TRBJ2-1 and V is TRBV7-2; D call uncertain. The source was peripheral blood, collected 28 days after the second dose of the MenACWY control vaccine. The TCR originated in an adult who received the MenACWY meningococcal vaccine as a control. CDR3 nucleotides: TGTGCCAGCAGCTTAACTGTAGTCACTGCCACTTTTCTGTTCTTC. It codes for CASSLTVVTATFLFF.